Detailed here is one T cell receptor (beta chain). Gene names refer to mouse genes. The missing CDR3 end, 1 residue past where the read stops, is filled in from the germline J gene. This sample is drawn from a study of tissue T cells after allogeneic stem cell transplantation. The time point here: mouse harvest day 14 after allogeneic transplant. Tail vein injection delivered 10^7 T-cell-depleted bone marrow cells and 10^6 splenic CD5+ T cells. Germline V lookup: CDR1 NSHNY, CDR2 SYGAGN. The CDR3 sequence is 14 residues long. V was shortened by 1 base and J by 1 base, with 6 bases between the two germline ends. This table comes from immunoSEQ multiplex PCR, and its TCRdb copy is limited to in-frame clones, with some not included. Of roughly 6,000 clones in the sample, around half were seen once.

Sequencing input: gut tissue. This rearrangement joins TRBV13-1 to TRBJ1-5; D call uncertain. This receptor was taken from a female BALB/c mouse given C57BL/6 T cells with graft-versus-host disease after an allogeneic hematopoietic cell transplant. This CDR3 is CASSDRGNNQAPLF. CDR3 DNA, as far as it was read: TGTGCCAGCAGTGATCGGGGAAACAACCAGGCTCCGCTT.